These 22 T cell receptor beta chains came from one sample sequenced in a study of blood T cell repertoires in COVID-19. Profiled with immunoSEQ multiplex PCR; TCRdb holds only in-frame clones, not every one. Of 250,000 to 300,000 clones listed, less than 85% were seen once; the top ten hold over 4.5%. Sequenced sample: peripheral blood. These receptors were collected from a man between 60 and 75 years old who had recovered from COVID-19.

This rearrangement joins TRBV7-2 to TRBJ2-2; possibly TRBD1 for D (5 bases). The CDR3 runs to 16 residues. Germline CDR1 and CDR2: SGHTA and FQGNSA. Trimming left V 5 bases short and J 6 bases short, with 19 bases between. CDR3 DNA: TGTGCCAGCAGCCACGGACCCCCAGGGCTCCCCGGGGAGCTGTTTTTT. Protein sequence: CASSHGPPGLPGELFF.

This chain uses TRBV6-2 or TRBV6-3 with TRBJ2-1; TRBD2 aligns across 13 bases. Germline CDR1 and CDR2: MNHEY and SVGEGT. The CDR3 runs 16 residues. V was clipped by 3 bases and J by 5 bases; unmatched bases: 4. CDR3: CASSYHGLAGDNEQFF. The CDR3 DNA reads as TGTGCCAGCAGTTATCACGGACTAGCGGGAGACAATGAGCAGTTCTTC.

The chain carries TRBV6-5 and TRBJ1-1, with D possibly being TRBD1 (5 bases). The V end lost 0 bases, the J end lost 5 bases, and 13 bases lay between the germline ends. Germline CDR1 MNHEY, CDR2 SVGAGI. The CDR3 is 15 amino acids. In nucleotides, the CDR3 is TGTGCCAGCAGTTACTCGGGGGGAGGAAGGACTGAAGCTTTCTTT. This encodes CASSYSGGGRTEAFF.

The DNA for the CDR3 is TGTGCCAGCAGCTTGGTGTCTGGAGCCGGGGAGCTGTTTTTT. It codes for CASSLVSGAGELFF. The chain employs TRBV5-4 and TRBJ2-2; no firm D call. Per the germline V gene, CDR1 is SGHNT and CDR2 is YYREEE (reference sequence). The CDR3 runs to 14 residues. V lost 0 bases, J lost 6 bases, and 9 bases lay in between.

V usage is TRBV7-6 and J usage is TRBJ1-3; 7 nucleotides match TRBD1. This CDR3 region has 18 residues. V shed 5 bases and J 0 bases; nucleotides not matched to a gene: 13. Germline CDR1 reads SGHVS; CDR2 reads FNYEAQ. Here the CDR3 DNA reads TGTGCCAGCAGCCCCAGAACCCTACAGGGGAGCTCTGGAAACACCATATATTTT. Encoded protein: CASSPRTLQGSSGNTIYF.

This clone was seen just once. The V gene is TRBV29-1, the J gene TRBJ2-5, with D possibly being TRBD1 (6 bases). The germline V gene encodes CDR1 SQVTM and CDR2 ANQGSEA. The CDR3 runs 12 residues. Trimming took 6 bases from V and 5 from J, leaving 13 bases between them. The CDR3 bases are TGCAGCGTCATACAGGGTCTGGAGACCCAGTACTTC. Translated, it gives CSVIQGLETQYF.

The gene calls are TRBV5-1 and TRBJ2-1; a weak D match, TRBD2 (6 bases). The CDR3 is 15 residues long. Germline CDR1 and CDR2: SGHRS and YFSETQ. The V gene lost 2 bases and the J gene lost 2 bases, with 11 bases spanning the gap. This CDR3 is CASSLVGGTYNEQFF. The CDR3 nucleotides read TGCGCCAGCAGCTTAGTGGGGGGAACCTACAATGAGCAGTTCTTC. Supplemented by reference TRBV5-1 and TRBJ2-1, the full variable domain reads KAGVTQTPRYLIKTRGQQVTLSCSPISGHRSVSWYQQTPGQGLQFLFEYFSETQRNKGNFPGRFSGRQFSNSRSEMNVSTLELGDSALYLCASSLVGGTYNEQFFGPGTRLTVL.

This sequence joins TRBV28 and TRBJ1-2; no definite D call. This CDR3 has 17 amino acids. Germline values: CDR1 MDHEN, CDR2 SYDVKM. Trimming left V 6 bases short and J 0 bases short, with 20 bases between. The CDR3 DNA sequence: TGTGCCAGCAGCCGGGCCGGGGTATCCAGTTCTAACTATGGCTACACCTTC. It codes for CASSRAGVSSSNYGYTF.

The CDR3 region is CASSLTGAPHNEQFF. CDR3 coding DNA: TGTGCCAGCAGCTTGACAGGGGCTCCGCACAATGAGCAGTTCTTC. The genes are TRBV5-5 and TRBJ2-1; 7 nucleotides align to TRBD1. V shed 1 base, J shed 5 bases, and the junction held 6 bases outside the gene matches. Germline loops: CDR1 SGHKS, CDR2 YYEKEE (reference sequence). This CDR3 has 15 amino acids.

This clone was recorded many times. The CDR3 sequence: CASSLSSYSGDEQFF. CDR3 coding DNA: TGTGCCAGCAGTTTATCGTCCTATTCGGGGGATGAGCAGTTCTTC. V is TRBV27 and J is TRBJ2-1, with D maybe TRBD2 (6 bases). The CDR3 length is 15 residues. Germline V CDR1 and CDR2: MNHEY, SMNVEV (reference sequence). Trimming cost V 0 bases and J 8 bases, with 14 bases left between them.

This chain joins TRBV29-1 and TRBJ2-1; TRBD2 matches at 8 bases. V lost 0 bases and J lost 5; bases outside the gene matches: 6. Germline assignment: CDR1 SQVTM and CDR2 ANQGSEA. CDR3 length equals 15 residues. CDR3 sequence reads: CSVEEAAGANNEQFF. In nucleotides, the CDR3 is TGCAGCGTTGAAGAAGCAGCGGGGGCAAACAATGAGCAGTTCTTC.

The CDR3, as DNA: TGTGCCAGCACTAGGACAGGGAACACCGGGGAGCTGTTTTTT. Translated: CASTRTGNTGELFF. The V and J genes are TRBV6-5 and TRBJ2-2; 7 nucleotides agree with TRBD1. V lost 7 bases, J lost 1 base, and 3 bases stayed unmatched. The germline CDR1 and CDR2 sequences are MNHEY and SVGAGI. The CDR3 has 14 amino acids.

The chain joins TRBV5-1 to TRBJ2-1, with a tentative D call TRBD2 (8 bases). CDR1 is SGHRS and CDR2 is YFSETQ in the germline V gene. The CDR3 length is 16 residues. Trimming took 6 bases from V and 6 from J, leaving 22 bases between them. CDR3 DNA: TGCGCCAGCACCCCGGGGGGGACAGTAGGACTCAATGAGCAGTTCTTC. Translation gives CASTPGGTVGLNEQFF.

This clone came up a few times. This chain connects TRBV28 to TRBJ1-5; 8 nucleotides agree with TRBD1. Trimming removed 4 bases from V and 7 bases from J; junction bases left unmatched: 6. Germline CDR1 MDHEN, CDR2 SYDVKM. The CDR3 loop spans 14 amino acids. This CDR3 reads CASSWTGSGQPQHF. The CDR3 DNA reads TGTGCCAGCAGTTGGACAGGGTCTGGCCAGCCCCAGCATTTT.

J is TRBJ2-5 and V is TRBV19, with 8 nucleotides matching TRBD2. The CDR3 runs to 14 residues. Germline lookup yields CDR1 LNHDA and CDR2 SQIVND (reference sequence). V gave up 6 bases and J gave up 4 bases; unmatched junction bases: 7. For the CDR3, the DNA is TGTGCCAGTAGCGGGGGGGGAACAGGAGAGACCCAGTACTTC. Its protein product is CASSGGGTGETQYF.

V usage is TRBV21-1 and J usage is TRBJ1-5; TRBD1, the table's D call, was not compared with the DNA. TRBV21-1 is shown as a pseudogene. CDR3 length: 19 amino acids. Here the CDR3 reads CASSKAMRGPRQGWQPQHF. CDR3 nucleotide sequence: TGTGCCAGCAGCAAAGCGATGAGGGGTCCTAGACAGGGCTGGCAGCCCCAGCATTTT.

The genes are TRBV28 and TRBJ1-1, with D possibly being TRBD1 (5 bases). This CDR3 comprises 14 residues. V dropped 3 bases and J dropped 1 base, with 9 bases sitting between them. Germline CDR1 reads MDHEN; CDR2 reads SYDVKM. The CDR3: CASSLGLSNTEAFF. The CDR3 DNA reads as TGTGCCAGCAGTTTGGGGCTGTCGAACACTGAAGCTTTCTTT.

The rearrangement joins TRBV24-1 to TRBJ2-1; the match to TRBD2 covers 7 bases. The CDR3 covers 14 residues. Germline lookup yields CDR1 KGHDR and CDR2 SFDVKD. After removal of 2 bases from V and 10 bases from J, the junction contained 7 bases not matched to a gene. Here the CDR3 DNA reads TGTGCCACCAGTGATTCAGGGCGGGAGAGGGAGCAGTTCTTC. Encoded protein: CATSDSGREREQFF.

The V gene is TRBV2, the J gene TRBJ2-2; 13 bases fit TRBD2. The V and J ends lost 6 bases and 7 bases, in that order; junction bases with no gene match: 2. Germline V lookup: CDR1 SNHLY, CDR2 FYNNEI. The CDR3 runs 14 residues. The DNA of the CDR3 is TGTGCCAGCAGCGGACTAGCGGGAGACGGGGAGCTGTTTTTT. It encodes CASSGLAGDGELFF.

This chain links TRBV7-9 with TRBJ2-7; 8 nucleotides align to TRBD1. Unmatched junction bases numbered 9, after V lost 4 bases and J lost 4 bases. The CDR3 loop spans 15 amino acids. Looked up from germline, CDR1 is SEHNR and CDR2 is FQNEAQ (reference sequence). In DNA form, the CDR3 reads TGTGCCAGCAGCTCCACCCGACAGGGGAGATACGAGCAGTACTTC. Protein sequence: CASSSTRQGRYEQYF.

In its sample, this clone was seen a few times. The genes are TRBV27 and TRBJ1-3; 7 nucleotides align to TRBD1. Germline V gene lookup returns CDR1 MNHEY and CDR2 SMNVEV (reference sequence). Trimming cost V 5 bases and J 0 bases; bases outside gene matches: 4. The CDR3 runs 15 residues. CDR3 bases: TGTGCCAGCAGTCTCAGGGGGAGCTCTGGAAACACCATATATTTT. Its protein product is CASSLRGSSGNTIYF.

The chain joins TRBV19 to TRBJ2-7, with D perhaps matching TRBD2 (5 bases). The V end lost 4 bases, the J end lost 5 bases, and 15 bases lay between the germline ends. Germline loops: CDR1 LNHDA, CDR2 SQIVND (reference sequence). CDR3 length: 14 amino acids. The CDR3 region has the DNA TGTGCCAGTAGTAACGGAGGAATTGGCAACGAGCAGTACTTC. Protein product: CASSNGGIGNEQYF.